The rows below give T cell receptor beta chains drawn from one sample of a study of blood T cell repertoires in COVID-19. TCRdb's table, derived via immunoSEQ multiplex PCR, lists solely in-frame clones and lacks some. The sample holds about 120,000 clones, 90% seen once. Sequenced: peripheral blood. These receptors were taken from a woman aged 60 to 75 with COVID-19, enrolled during active disease. Each CDR3 is given with its conserved first and last residue. A D gene is named only where the DNA matches it firmly.

V	J	D	CDR3	DNA
TRBV7-9	TRBJ2-7	TRBD1	CASKDGQGVEQYF	TGTGCCAGCAAGGATGGACAGGGGGTAGAGCAGTACTTC
TRBV6-5	TRBJ2-7	-	CASRPAEEYEQYF	TGTGCCAGCAGACCCGCGGAGGAATACGAGCAGTACTTC
TRBV5-1	TRBJ1-1	TRBD1	CASSPDRGIKAFF	TGCGCCAGCAGCCCAGACAGGGGGATTAAAGCTTTCTTT
TRBV4-2	TRBJ2-1	TRBD2	CASSRTSGGIDEQFF	TGTGCCAGCAGCCGGACTAGCGGGGGGATCGATGAGCAGTTCTTC
TRBV19	TRBJ1-2	TRBD1	CASTGTGPIPPRYGYTF	TGTGCCAGTACCGGGACAGGGCCTATCCCCCCTCGGTATGGCTACACCTTC
TRBV28	TRBJ2-3	-	CASSFSGERPTDTQYF	TGTGCCAGCAGCTTTTCTGGGGAGCGACCCACAGATACGCAGTATTTT
TRBV29-1	TRBJ2-2	-	CSAQGGFFGGELFF	TGCAGCGCCCAAGGGGGTTTCTTTGGCGGGGAGCTGTTTTTT
TRBV6-5	TRBJ1-6	TRBD1	CASWRGQGNSPLHF	TGTGCCAGCTGGAGAGGACAGGGGAATTCACCCCTCCACTTT
TRBV13	TRBJ2-7	TRBD1	CASSLSPRGGHEQYF	TGTGCCAGCAGCCTCAGCCCACGAGGGGGCCACGAGCAGTACTTC
TRBV14	TRBJ2-7	TRBD1	CASSQGQTGIYEQYF	TGTGCCAGCAGCCAAGGACAGACAGGGATCTACGAGCAGTACTTC